Detailed here is one T cell receptor beta chain. The source of the sample is a study of patients and donors after allogeneic stem cell transplantation. Trimming stripped 0 bases from V and 4 bases from J, with 13 bases between. Per the germline V gene, CDR1 is LNHNV and CDR2 is YYDKDF (reference sequence). This CDR3 is 15 amino acids long. Using its own MiXCR run on the RT-PCR reads, TCRdb lists one record per CDR3 protein. The sample includes about a million distinct CDR3 sequences, approximately 19% of them seen just once. This clonotype originated in a human donor who was either an allogeneic HSCT recipient or a stem cell or donor lymphocyte infusion donor (not recorded which). It is not recorded whose cells these are; they may come from a transplant donor. The chain uses TRBV15 and TRBJ2-7, with D hard to call. Sequenced sample: blood, either unsorted or a sorted T cell fraction (not recorded which). The CDR3 DNA sequence: TGTGCCACCAGCAGAGACAGTTCTAGGGAATACGAGCAGTACTTC. The encoded protein is CATSRDSSREYEQYF.